Included here is one T cell receptor beta chain sequence, with context. Its antigen is as yet unknown. The assay was immunoSEQ multiplex PCR, and TCRdb's table has in-frame clones only and misses some. Altogether 150,000 or so clones are present, less than 90% being singletons, with the ten largest covering 20% to 25%. Germline V gives CDR1 KGHSH, CDR2 LQKENI. This CDR3 region has 16 residues. Trimming at V came to 3 bases and at J to 0 bases, leaving 7 bases not matched to a gene. The data derive from a study of cytomegalovirus exposure and HLA in healthy donors. Study-level points and caveats: A classifier reportedly called cytomegalovirus status with high sensitivity and specificity. Under in vitro conditions, three CMV-associated chains were confirmed as specific for CMV antigens. Most TCR sequences were uncommon, yet certain public TCRs appeared in many donors.

V usage is TRBV18 and J usage is TRBJ1-2; 7 nucleotides line up with TRBD1. This receptor was taken from a man between 18 and 29 years old in good health and CMV-seropositive. Sequenced input: PBMCs. Here the CDR3 reads CASSPEGQQANYGYTF. CDR3 DNA: TGTGCCAGCTCACCGGAGGGACAGCAAGCTAACTATGGCTACACCTTC.